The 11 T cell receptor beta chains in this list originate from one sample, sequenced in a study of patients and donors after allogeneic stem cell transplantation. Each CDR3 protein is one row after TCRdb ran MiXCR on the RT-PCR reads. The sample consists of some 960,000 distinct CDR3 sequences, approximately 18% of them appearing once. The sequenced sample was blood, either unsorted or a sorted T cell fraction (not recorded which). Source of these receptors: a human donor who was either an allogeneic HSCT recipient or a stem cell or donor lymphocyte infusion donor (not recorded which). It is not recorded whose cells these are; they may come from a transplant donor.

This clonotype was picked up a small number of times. The CDR3 spells CASTRTSGSNEQFF. DNA for the CDR3: TGTGCTAGCACTAGGACTAGCGGGAGCAATGAGCAGTTCTTC. The rearrangement joins TRBV12-5 to TRBJ2-1; 13 bases map to TRBD2. Trimming cost V 9 bases and J 6 bases; bases outside gene matches: 5. The CDR3 is made up of 14 amino acids. In germline, CDR1 is LGHNT, CDR2 FRNRAP.

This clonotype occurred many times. In DNA form, the CDR3 reads TGTGCCAGCAGCTTAGTGGGGACAGGGCAACAGCCCCAGCATTTT. The encoded protein is CASSLVGTGQQPQHF. This rearrangement joins TRBV7-2 to TRBJ1-5; 9 positions match TRBD1. Germline CDR1 SGHTA, CDR2 FQGNSA. J lost 7 bases, V lost 1 base, and 5 bases had no gene match. The CDR3 has 15 amino acids.

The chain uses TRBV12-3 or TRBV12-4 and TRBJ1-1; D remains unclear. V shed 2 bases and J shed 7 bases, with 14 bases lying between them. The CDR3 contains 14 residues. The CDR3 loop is CASSLRAGVLEAFF. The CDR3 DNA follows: TGTGCCAGCAGTTTAAGAGCAGGCGTTCTTGAAGCTTTCTTT.

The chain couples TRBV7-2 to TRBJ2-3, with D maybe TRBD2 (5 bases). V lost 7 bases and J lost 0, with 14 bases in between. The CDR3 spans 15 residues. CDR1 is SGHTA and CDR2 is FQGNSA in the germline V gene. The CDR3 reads CASTQDTRSTDTQYF. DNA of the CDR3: TGTGCCAGCACCCAAGACACTAGAAGCACAGATACGCAGTATTTT.

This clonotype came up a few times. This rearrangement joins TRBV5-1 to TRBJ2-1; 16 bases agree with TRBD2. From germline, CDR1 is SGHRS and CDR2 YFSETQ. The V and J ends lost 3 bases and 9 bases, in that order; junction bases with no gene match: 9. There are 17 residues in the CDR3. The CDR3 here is CASSSGLAGGPNGEQFF. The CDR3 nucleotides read TGCGCCAGCAGCTCGGGACTAGCGGGAGGGCCTAACGGTGAGCAGTTCTTC.

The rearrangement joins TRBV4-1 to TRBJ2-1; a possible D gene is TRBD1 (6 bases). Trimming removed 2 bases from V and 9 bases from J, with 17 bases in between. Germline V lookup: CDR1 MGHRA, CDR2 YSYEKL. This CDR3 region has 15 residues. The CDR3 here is CASSQPSGGSPEQFF. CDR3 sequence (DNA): TGCGCCAGCAGCCAACCTTCTGGGGGCTCCCCTGAGCAGTTCTTC.

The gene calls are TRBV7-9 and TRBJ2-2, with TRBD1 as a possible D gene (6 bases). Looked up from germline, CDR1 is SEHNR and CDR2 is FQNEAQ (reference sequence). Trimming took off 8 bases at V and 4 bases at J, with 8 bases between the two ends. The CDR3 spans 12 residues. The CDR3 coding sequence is TGTGCCAGCGACAGGTTCACCGGGGAGCTGTTTTTT. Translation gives CASDRFTGELFF.

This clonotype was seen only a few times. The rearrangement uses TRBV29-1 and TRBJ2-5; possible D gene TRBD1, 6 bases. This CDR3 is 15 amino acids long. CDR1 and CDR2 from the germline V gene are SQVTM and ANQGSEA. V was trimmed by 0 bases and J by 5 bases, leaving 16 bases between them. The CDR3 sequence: CSVEEGQGRGETQYF. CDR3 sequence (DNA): TGCAGCGTTGAAGAAGGTCAGGGGAGAGGCGAGACCCAGTACTTC.

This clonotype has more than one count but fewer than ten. DNA for the CDR3: TGTGCCAGCAGCTTAGAGGCAGGGGGCAAGAATTACGAGCAGTACTTC. Residues: CASSLEAGGKNYEQYF. The gene calls are TRBV7-2 and TRBJ2-7, with 8 bases identical to TRBD1. This CDR3 has 16 residues. Per germline, CDR1 SGHTA and CDR2 FQGNSA. After removal of 1 base from V and 4 bases from J, the junction contained 9 bases not matched to a gene.

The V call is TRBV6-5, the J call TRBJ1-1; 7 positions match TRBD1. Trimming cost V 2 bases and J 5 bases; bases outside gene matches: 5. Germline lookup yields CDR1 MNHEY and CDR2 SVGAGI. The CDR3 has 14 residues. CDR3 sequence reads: CASSYDRDRTEAFF. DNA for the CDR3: TGTGCCAGCAGTTACGACAGGGATAGGACTGAAGCTTTCTTT.

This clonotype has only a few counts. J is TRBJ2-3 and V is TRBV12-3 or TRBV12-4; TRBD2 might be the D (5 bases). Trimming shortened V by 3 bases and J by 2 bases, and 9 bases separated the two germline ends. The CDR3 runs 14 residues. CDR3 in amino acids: CASSFGLNTDTQYF. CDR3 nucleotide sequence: TGTGCCAGCAGTTTCGGACTGAACACAGATACGCAGTATTTT.